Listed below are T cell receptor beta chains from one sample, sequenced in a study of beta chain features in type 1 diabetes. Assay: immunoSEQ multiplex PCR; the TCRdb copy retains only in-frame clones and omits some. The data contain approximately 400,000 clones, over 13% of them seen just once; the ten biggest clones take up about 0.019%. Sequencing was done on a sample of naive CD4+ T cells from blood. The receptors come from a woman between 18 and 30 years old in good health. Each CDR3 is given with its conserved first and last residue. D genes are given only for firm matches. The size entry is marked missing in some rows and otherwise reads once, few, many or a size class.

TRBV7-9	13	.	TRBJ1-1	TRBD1	TGTGCCAGCAGTTACAGGGGGCGCACTGAAGCTTTCTTT	CASSYRGRTEAFF
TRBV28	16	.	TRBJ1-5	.	TGTGCCAGCAGTCCCCCCCCCGGGTCTCTGGGTCAGCCCCAGCATTTT	CASSPPPGSLGQPQHF
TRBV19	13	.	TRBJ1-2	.	TGTGCCAGTAGTATGGCACCTAACTATGGCTACACCTTC	CASSMAPNYGYTF
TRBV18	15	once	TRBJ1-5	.	TGTGCCAGCTCACCCCGGGTCAGAGAAACTCAGCCCCAGCATTTT	CASSPRVRETQPQHF
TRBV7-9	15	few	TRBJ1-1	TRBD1	TGTGCCAGCAGCTTCGGACAGGCCAAGGGCACTGAAGCTTTCTTT	CASSFGQAKGTEAFF
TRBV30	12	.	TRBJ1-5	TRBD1	TGTGCCTGGAACAGGGGGAATCAGCCCCAGCATTTT	CAWNRGNQPQHF
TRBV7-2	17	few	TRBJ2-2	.	TGTGCCAGCAGCTCCCCTAGGGGACACTGGAACACCGGGGAGCTGTTTTTT	CASSSPRGHWNTGELFF
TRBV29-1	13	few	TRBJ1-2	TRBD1	TGCAGCGTCGTCCCGGGACAGGGGGCGGACTACACCTTC	CSVVPGQGADYTF
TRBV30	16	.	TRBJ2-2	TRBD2	TGTGCCTGGAGTCGTAGCGGGAGTATGGGGACCGGGGAGCTGTTTTTT	CAWSRSGSMGTGELFF
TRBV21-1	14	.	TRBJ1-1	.	TGTGCCAGCAGCGAGGACAGGGCTGGGACTGAAGCTTTCTTT	CASSEDRAGTEAFF
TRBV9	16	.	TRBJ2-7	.	TGTGCCAGCAGCGCCCGTCATGGGGGGGCTGGGTACGAGCAGTACTTC	CASSARHGGAGYEQYF
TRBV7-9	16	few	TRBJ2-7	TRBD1	TGTGCCAGCAGCCAAAGGGGACAGGGGCCAACCTACGAGCAGTACTTC	CASSQRGQGPTYEQYF
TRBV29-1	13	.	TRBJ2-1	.	TGCAGCGTCCGCGTGAGCTCCTACAATGAGCAGTTCTTC	CSVRVSSYNEQFF
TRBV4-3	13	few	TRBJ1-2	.	TGCGCCAGCAGCCAAGAGACAGTCTATGGCTACACCTTC	CASSQETVYGYTF
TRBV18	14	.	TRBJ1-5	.	TGTGCCAGCTCACTGGGCAGCTCGAATAGGCCCCAGCATTTT	CASSLGSSNRPQHF
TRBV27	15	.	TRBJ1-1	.	TGTGCCAGCAGTAGAGATACGCCTATGAACACTGAAGCTTTCTTT	CASSRDTPMNTEAFF
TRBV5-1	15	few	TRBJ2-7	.	TGCGCCAGCAGCCCATCTCCTACGAGCTCCTACGAGCAGTACTTC	CASSPSPTSSYEQYF
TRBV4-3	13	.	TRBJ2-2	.	TGCGCCAGCAGCCGCGCGAGCACCGGGGAGCTGTTTTTT	CASSRASTGELFF
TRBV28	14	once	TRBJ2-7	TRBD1	TGTGCCAGCAGTTTAGGGGACAGGCGACGGGAGCAGTACTTC	CASSLGDRRREQYF
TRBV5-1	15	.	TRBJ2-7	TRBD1	TGCGCCAGCAGCCCGCGGACAGGGGCGAAGAACGAGCAGTACTTC	CASSPRTGAKNEQYF
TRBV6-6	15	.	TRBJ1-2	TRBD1	TGTGCCAGCAGTTACTCGAGGGGGCGGTCCAATGGCTACACCTTC	CASSYSRGRSNGYTF
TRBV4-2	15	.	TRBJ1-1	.	TGTGCCAGCAGCCAAGGGACCGGGATGAACACTGAAGCTTTCTTT	CASSQGTGMNTEAFF
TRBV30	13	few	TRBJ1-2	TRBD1	TGTGCCTGGCGGACAGGGGGCAGATATGGCTACACCTTC	CAWRTGGRYGYTF
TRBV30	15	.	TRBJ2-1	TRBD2	TGTGCCTGGAGTGGACTAGCGGGATCTTACAATGAGCAGTTCTTC	CAWSGLAGSYNEQFF
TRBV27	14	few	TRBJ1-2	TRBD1	TGTGCCAGCAGCCGACAGGGATTTGACTATGGCTACACCTTC	CASSRQGFDYGYTF
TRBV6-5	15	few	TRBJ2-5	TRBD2	TGTGCCAGCAAACTAGCGGGTGCCACTCAAGAGACCCAGTACTTC	CASKLAGATQETQYF
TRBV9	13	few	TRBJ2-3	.	TGTGCCAGCCGGAGGACGGGGGAAGATACGCAGTATTTT	CASRRTGEDTQYF
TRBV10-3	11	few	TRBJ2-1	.	TGTGCCATCAGCCCAGAGGGAGAGCAGTTCTTC	CAISPEGEQFF
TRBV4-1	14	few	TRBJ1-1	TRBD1	TGCGCCAGCAGCCAAGCAGGGGGCAACACTGAAGCTTTCTTT	CASSQAGGNTEAFF
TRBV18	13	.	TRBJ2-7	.	TGTGCCAGCTCACCATACTTGGGAGACGAGCAGTACTTC	CASSPYLGDEQYF
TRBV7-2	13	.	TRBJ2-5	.	TGTGCCAGCAGTCGAGACTACGAAGAGACCCAGTACTTC	CASSRDYEETQYF
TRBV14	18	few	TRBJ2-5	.	TGTGCCAGCAGCCAAGATCGACGGTCCGGGGGGCTGCGGGAGACCCAGTACTTC	CASSQDRRSGGLRETQYF
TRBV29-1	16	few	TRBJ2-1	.	TGCAGCGTTGAAGATCGGGGACTCCACGAACGTGTTGAGCAGTTCTTC	CSVEDRGLHERVEQFF
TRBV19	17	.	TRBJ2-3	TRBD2	TGTGCCAGTATATCGTCGGTGGAGCGGGAGTCCCCAGATACGCAGTATTTT	CASISSVERESPDTQYF
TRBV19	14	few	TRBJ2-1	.	TGTGCCAGTAGTATGGTAGCGGCCTACAATGAGCAGTTCTTC	CASSMVAAYNEQFF
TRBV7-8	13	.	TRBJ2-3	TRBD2	TGTGCCAGCAGCCAGACTAGCATTGTCACGCAGTATTTT	CASSQTSIVTQYF
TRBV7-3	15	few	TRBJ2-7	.	TGTGCCAGCAGCCACGCGCTGGGGCAAGCCTCCGAGCAGTACTTC	CASSHALGQASEQYF
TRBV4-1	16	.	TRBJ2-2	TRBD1	TGCGCCAGCAGCCAATCCGAGGGGGCGAGCACCGGGGAGCTGTTTTTT	CASSQSEGASTGELFF
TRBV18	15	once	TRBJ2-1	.	TGTGCCAGCTCCGGAGGGCATCTCTCCTACAATGAGCAGTTCTTC	CASSGGHLSYNEQFF
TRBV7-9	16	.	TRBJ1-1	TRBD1	TGTGCCAGCAGCTTACCGGGACAGGGCCTGAACACTGAAGCTTTCTTT	CASSLPGQGLNTEAFF
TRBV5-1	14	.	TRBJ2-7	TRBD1	TGCGCCAGCAGCTCGGACAGGCAGGGTGACGAGCAGTACTTC	CASSSDRQGDEQYF
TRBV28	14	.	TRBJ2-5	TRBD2	TGTGCCAGCAGTTTACCTAGCGGGAGAGAGACCCAGTACTTC	CASSLPSGRETQYF
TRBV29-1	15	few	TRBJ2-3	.	TGCAGCGCCAAAGTCCTAGACCGGGGCACAGATACGCAGTATTTT	CSAKVLDRGTDTQYF
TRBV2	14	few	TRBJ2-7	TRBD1	TGTGCCAGCATTCCCCCGGGACAGGGCGGCGAGCAGTACTTC	CASIPPGQGGEQYF
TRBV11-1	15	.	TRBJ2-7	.	TGTGCCAGCAGCCCGGCGGGCGGAAAATATTACGAGCAGTACTTC	CASSPAGGKYYEQYF